This T cell receptor (beta chain) was recorded in a study of blood T cell repertoires in COVID-19. Study in general: Sources were T cells, B-cell-depleted T cells, or PBMCs; the material itself was cDNA or gDNA.

Repertoires were generated with immunoSEQ multiplex PCR, while TCRdb's copy carries only in-frame clones and drops some. Of about 150,000 clones in the sample, roughly nine tenths were seen once. Germline V gene sequence: CDR1 GTSNPN, CDR2 SVGIG (reference sequence). The CDR3 consists of 13 residues. V lost 4 bases, J lost 6 bases, and 13 bases lay in between. The sample was peripheral blood. The genes are TRBV30 and TRBJ1-5, with D perhaps TRBD1 (5 bases). The TCR comes from a woman between 35 and 50 years old with acute or convalescent COVID-19. The CDR3 nucleotides read TGTGCCTGGAACGGCAGGGTGGGTCAGCCCCAGCATTTT. Its translation is CAWNGRVGQPQHF.